This T cell receptor beta chain was found in a study of spatial heterogeneity in lung cancer. Study outcomes and limitations: At tumor resection, ubiquitous expanded TCRs were detected in blood more often than later.

This clonotype was detected many times. Its antigen is still unknown. Time point of the sample: sample taken at primary tumor resection. Tumor, nontumor lung or frozen PBMC supplied whole RNA, sequenced without sorting. The CDR3 runs to 14 residues. Trimming left V 2 bases short and J 4 bases short, with 8 bases between. TCRdb re-called the 5' RACE reads with MiXCR, one entry per CDR3 protein. The sample includes tens of thousands of distinct CDR3 sequences, roughly 5.9% of them seen just once. The chain combines TRBV12-3 or TRBV12-4 with TRBJ2-2; D perhaps matches TRBD1 (6 bases). This sample comprised PBMCs, obtained at surgery. The receptor's source is a female donor with early-stage non-small cell lung cancer. The CDR3 region has the DNA TGTGCCAGCAGTTTAACAGGGACCACCGGGGAGCTGTTTTTT. Encoded protein: CASSLTGTTGELFF.